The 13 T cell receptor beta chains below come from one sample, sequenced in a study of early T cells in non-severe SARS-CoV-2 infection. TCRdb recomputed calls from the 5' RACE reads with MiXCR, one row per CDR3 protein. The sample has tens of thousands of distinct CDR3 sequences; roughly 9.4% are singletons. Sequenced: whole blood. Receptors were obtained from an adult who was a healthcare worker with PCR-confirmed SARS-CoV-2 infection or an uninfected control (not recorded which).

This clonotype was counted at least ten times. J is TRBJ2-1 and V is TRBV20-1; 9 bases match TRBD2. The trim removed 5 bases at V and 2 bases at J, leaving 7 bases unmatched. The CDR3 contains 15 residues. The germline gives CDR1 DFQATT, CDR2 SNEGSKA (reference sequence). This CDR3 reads CSASKTSGTYNEQFF. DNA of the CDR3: TGCAGTGCTTCCAAGACTAGCGGTACCTACAATGAGCAGTTCTTC.

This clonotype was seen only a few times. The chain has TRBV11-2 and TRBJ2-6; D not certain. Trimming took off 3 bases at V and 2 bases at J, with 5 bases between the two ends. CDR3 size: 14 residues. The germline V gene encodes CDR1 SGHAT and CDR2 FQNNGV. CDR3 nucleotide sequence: TGTGCCAGCAGCTTGTGGGCTGGGGCCAACGTCCTGACTTTC. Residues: CASSLWAGANVLTF.

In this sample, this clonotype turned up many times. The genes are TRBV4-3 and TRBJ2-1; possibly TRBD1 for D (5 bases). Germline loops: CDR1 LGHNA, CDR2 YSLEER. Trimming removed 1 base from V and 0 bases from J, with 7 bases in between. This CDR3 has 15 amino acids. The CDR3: CASSQGQSSYNEQFF. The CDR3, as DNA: TGCGCCAGCAGCCAAGGACAGAGCTCCTACAATGAGCAGTTCTTC.

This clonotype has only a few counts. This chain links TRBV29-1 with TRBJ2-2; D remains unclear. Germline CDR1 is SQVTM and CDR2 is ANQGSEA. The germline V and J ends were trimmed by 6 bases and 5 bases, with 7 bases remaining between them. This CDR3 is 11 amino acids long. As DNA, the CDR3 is TGCAGCGTCACGAGAACCGGGGAGCTGTTTTTT. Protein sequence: CSVTRTGELFF.

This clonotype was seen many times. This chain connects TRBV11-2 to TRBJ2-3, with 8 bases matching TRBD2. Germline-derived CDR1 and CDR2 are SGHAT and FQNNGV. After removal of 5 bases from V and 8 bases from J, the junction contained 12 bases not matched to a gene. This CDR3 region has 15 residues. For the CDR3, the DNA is TGTGCCAGCAGCCCCTCCGGGGGGGCGCGGGTTACGCAGTATTTT. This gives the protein CASSPSGGARVTQYF.

The CDR3 region has the DNA TGCAGCGTTGAACTACAGGTCCCAGGGCTGAACACTGAAGCTTTCTTT. Its protein is CSVELQVPGLNTEAFF. The chain is built from TRBV29-1 and TRBJ1-1; TRBD1 might be the D (5 bases). The CDR3 spans 16 residues. CDR1 and CDR2 (germline): SQVTM, ANQGSEA. Trimming pared 2 bases from V and 0 bases from J, leaving 16 bases between.

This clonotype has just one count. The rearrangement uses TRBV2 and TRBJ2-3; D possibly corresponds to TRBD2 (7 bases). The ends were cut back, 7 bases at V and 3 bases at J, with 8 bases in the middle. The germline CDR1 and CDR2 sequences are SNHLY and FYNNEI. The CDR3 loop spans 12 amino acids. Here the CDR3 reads CASKGGTDTQYF. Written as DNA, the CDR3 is TGTGCCAGCAAGGGGGGGACAGATACGCAGTATTTT.

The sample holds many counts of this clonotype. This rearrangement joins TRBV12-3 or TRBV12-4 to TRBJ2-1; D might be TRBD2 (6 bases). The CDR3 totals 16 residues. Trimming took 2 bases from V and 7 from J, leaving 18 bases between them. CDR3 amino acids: CASSLWLARAGNEQFF. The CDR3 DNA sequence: TGTGCCAGCAGTTTATGGCTAGCCCGAGCGGGTAATGAGCAGTTCTTC.

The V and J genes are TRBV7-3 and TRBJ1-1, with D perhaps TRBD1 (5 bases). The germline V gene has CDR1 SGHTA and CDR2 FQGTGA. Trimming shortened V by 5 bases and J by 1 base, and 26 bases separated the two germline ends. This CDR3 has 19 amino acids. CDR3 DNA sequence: TGTGCCAGCAGCCCCACGGGGGGTTCGGGGCAGATGGGGAACACTGAAGCTTTCTTT. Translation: CASSPTGGSGQMGNTEAFF. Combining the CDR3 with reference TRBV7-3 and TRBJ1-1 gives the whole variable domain GAGVSQTPSNKVTEKGKYVELRCDPISGHTALYWYRQSLGQGPEFLIYFQGTGAADDSGLPNDRFFAVRPEGSVSTLKIQRTERGDSAVYLCASSPTGGSGQMGNTEAFFGQGTRLTVV.

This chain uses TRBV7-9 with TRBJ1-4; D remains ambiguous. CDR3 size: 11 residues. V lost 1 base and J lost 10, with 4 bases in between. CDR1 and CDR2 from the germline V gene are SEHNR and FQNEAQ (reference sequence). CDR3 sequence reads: CASSLDRKLFF. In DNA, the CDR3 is TGTGCCAGCAGCTTAGACCGAAAACTGTTTTTT.

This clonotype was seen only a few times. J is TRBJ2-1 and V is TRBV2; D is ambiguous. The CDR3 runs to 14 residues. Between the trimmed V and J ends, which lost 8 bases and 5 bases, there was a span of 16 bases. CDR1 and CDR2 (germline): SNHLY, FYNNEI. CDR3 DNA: TGTGCCAGCGCTAAACGTCACTTAAACAATGAGCAGTTCTTC. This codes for CASAKRHLNNEQFF.

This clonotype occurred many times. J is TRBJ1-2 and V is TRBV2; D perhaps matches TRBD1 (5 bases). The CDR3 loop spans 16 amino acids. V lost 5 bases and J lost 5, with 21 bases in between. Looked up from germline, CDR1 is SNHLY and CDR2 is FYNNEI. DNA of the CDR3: TGTGCCAGCAGTCCAAGGCTCACGACAGCGGGATATGGCTACACCTTC. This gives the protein CASSPRLTTAGYGYTF. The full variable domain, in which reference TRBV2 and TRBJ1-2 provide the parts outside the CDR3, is EPEVTQTPSHQVTQMGQEVILRCVPISNHLYFYWYRQILGQKVEFLVSFYNNEISEKSEIFDDQFSVERPDGSNFTLKIRSTKLEDSAMYFCASSPRLTTAGYGYTFGSGTRLTVV.

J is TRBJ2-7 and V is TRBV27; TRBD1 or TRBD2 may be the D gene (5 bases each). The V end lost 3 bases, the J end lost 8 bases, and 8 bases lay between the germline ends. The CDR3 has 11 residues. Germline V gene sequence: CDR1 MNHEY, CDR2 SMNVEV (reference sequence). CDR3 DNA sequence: TGTGCCAGCAGTTTCGGGGCAAAGCAGTACTTC. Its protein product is CASSFGAKQYF.